One sample yielded the 24 T cell receptor beta chains listed below, sequenced in a study of blood T cell repertoires in COVID-19. Sequenced by immunoSEQ multiplex PCR; TCRdb stores in-frame clones only, minus some. The data hold about 120,000 clones, with 85% to 90% observed a single time. The sample taken for sequencing was peripheral blood. Receptors originate from a woman between 45 and 60 years old with acute or convalescent COVID-19.

This clone was found once. This rearrangement joins TRBV3-1 (or the pseudogene TRBV3-2) to TRBJ1-5, with D unclear. This CDR3 region has 15 residues. Deletions cut 1 base from V and 2 bases from J, with 9 bases between. Germline V gene lookup returns CDR1 LGHDT and CDR2 YNNKEL (reference sequence). The CDR3 DNA reads TGTGCCAGCAGCCAAGGCTCAGCGGGCAATCAGCCCCAGCATTTT. Residues: CASSQGSAGNQPQHF.

V is TRBV5-4 and J is TRBJ2-3, with 10 bases matching TRBD2. The V gene end was trimmed by 0 bases and the J gene end by 6 bases; junction bases not matched to a gene: 10. The CDR3 is 17 amino acids. In germline, CDR1 is SGHNT, CDR2 YYREEE (reference sequence). The CDR3 region has the DNA TGTGCCAGCAGCTTGGCCCTGTCTAGCGGGAGTCCCGATACGCAGTATTTT. It specifies CASSLALSSGSPDTQYF.

Comment on this clone: The identical CDR3 is also encoded by other nucleotide sequences in the sample. This sequence joins TRBV9 and TRBJ2-7; D unresolved. Trimming shortened V by 0 bases and J by 0 bases, and 7 bases separated the two germline ends. Germline loops: CDR1 SGDLS, CDR2 YYNGEE. This CDR3 region has 14 residues. The CDR3 DNA follows: TGTGCCAGCAGCGTAGGAGGTTTCTCCTACGAGCAGTACTTC. Encoded protein: CASSVGGFSYEQYF.

This chain's CDR3 is CASSQDVQRGITYEQYF. The CDR3 DNA sequence: TGCGCCAGCAGCCAAGATGTTCAGAGAGGAATAACCTACGAGCAGTACTTC. The chain carries TRBV4-1 and TRBJ2-7; D gene unclear. The CDR3 spans 17 residues. V was trimmed by 0 bases and J by 2 bases, leaving 17 bases between them. Germline V lookup: CDR1 MGHRA, CDR2 YSYEKL.

The J gene is TRBJ2-1, the V gene TRBV5-1; tentatively, D is TRBD1 (6 bases). This CDR3 spans 14 amino acids. The germline V gene has CDR1 SGHRS and CDR2 YFSETQ. Trimming cost V 4 bases and J 9 bases, with 17 bases left between them. The CDR3 here is CASSREGGTVEQFF. The CDR3 region has the DNA TGCGCCAGCAGCCGCGAAGGGGGTACGGTTGAGCAGTTCTTC.

This clone was seen more than once but under ten times. The gene calls are TRBV7-2 and TRBJ1-2; no reliable D call. V was cut by 1 base and J by 2 bases, with 8 bases left in between. This CDR3 has 14 residues. Germline CDR1 reads SGHTA; CDR2 reads FQGNSA. This chain's CDR3 is CASSLERRNYGYTF. Written as DNA, the CDR3 is TGTGCCAGCAGCTTAGAGCGGCGAAACTATGGCTACACCTTC.

The V call is TRBV3-1 (or the pseudogene TRBV3-2), the J call TRBJ2-2; 8 bases line up with TRBD2. After removal of 3 bases from V and 2 bases from J, the junction contained 8 bases not matched to a gene. Germline V lookup: CDR1 LGHDT, CDR2 YNNKEL (reference sequence). The CDR3 contains 17 residues. This CDR3 reads CASSHLRLAPNTGELFF. CDR3 DNA: TGTGCCAGCAGCCACCTCAGACTAGCGCCTAACACCGGGGAGCTGTTTTTT.

The table lists this clone with a count of one. The rearrangement joins TRBV5-4 to TRBJ1-1, with no clear D. The CDR3 runs to 13 residues. V lost 0 bases and J 1 base, leaving 4 bases between the germline ends. Germline loops: CDR1 SGHNT, CDR2 YYREEE (reference sequence). CDR3 nucleotides: TGTGCCAGCAGCTTGGCCCAGAACACTGAAGCTTTCTTT. Protein: CASSLAQNTEAFF. The full variable domain, its missing parts supplied by reference TRBV5-4 and TRBJ1-1, is ETGVTQSPTHLIKTRGQQVTLRCSSQSGHNTVSWYQQALGQGPQFIFQYYREEENGRGNFPPRFSGLQFPNYSSELNVNALELDDSALYLCASSLAQNTEAFFGQGTRLTVV.

The rearrangement uses TRBV11-3 and TRBJ2-6; D may be TRBD2 (7 bases). The CDR3 is 17 residues long. CDR1 and CDR2 from the germline V gene are SGHNT and YENEEA. V was shortened by 5 bases and J by 4 bases, with 18 bases between the two germline ends. CDR3 loop: CASSPRGGHGGANVLTF. The CDR3 bases are TGTGCCAGCAGCCCACGCGGGGGCCATGGGGGGGCCAACGTCCTGACTTTC.

V gene TRBV11-3 combines with J gene TRBJ1-1, with 7 bases aligning to TRBD1. CDR1 is SGHNT and CDR2 is YENEEA in the germline V gene. The CDR3 loop spans 15 amino acids. Trimming at V came to 5 bases and at J to 0 bases, leaving 6 bases not matched to a gene. The CDR3 nucleotides read TGTGCCAGCAGCCACCGACAGGGTATGAACACTGAAGCTTTCTTT. Its protein is CASSHRQGMNTEAFF.

The gene calls are TRBV24-1 and TRBJ1-2, with D uncertain. V lost 6 bases and J 8 bases, leaving 21 bases between the germline ends. This CDR3 has 15 amino acids. CDR1 is KGHDR and CDR2 is SFDVKD in the germline V gene. The CDR3 protein is CATSTSGGSTFGYTF. The CDR3 DNA reads as TGTGCCACCAGTACCTCAGGAGGGTCTACATTCGGCTACACCTTC.

The table lists this clone with a count of one. The J gene is TRBJ2-5, the V gene TRBV7-2; tentative D call: TRBD2 (6 bases). Trimming stripped 1 base from V and 5 bases from J, with 11 bases between. Germline V CDR1 and CDR2: SGHTA, FQGNSA. The CDR3 is made up of 14 amino acids. CDR3 sequence: CASSLGASEETQYF. The CDR3 DNA sequence: TGTGCCAGCAGCTTAGGGGCTAGCGAGGAGACCCAGTACTTC.

This clone was picked up a small number of times. V usage is TRBV2 and J usage is TRBJ2-7; TRBD1 matches at 9 bases. V lost 8 bases, J lost 3 bases, and 5 bases stayed unmatched. Germline CDR1 is SNHLY and CDR2 is FYNNEI. The CDR3 totals 13 residues. The CDR3 sequence is CASGGQGGYEQYF. Written as DNA, the CDR3 is TGTGCCAGCGGGGGACAGGGAGGCTACGAGCAGTACTTC.

V gene TRBV7-2 combines with J gene TRBJ2-7; 10 positions match TRBD2. Germline V CDR1 and CDR2: SGHTA, FQGNSA. The CDR3 is 17 amino acids. V trimming: 4 bases; J trimming: 3 bases; junction bases outside the gene matches: 12. CDR3 residues: CASSSRAKREGYYEQYF. The CDR3, as DNA: TGTGCCAGCAGCTCCCGGGCAAAGCGGGAGGGGTACTACGAGCAGTACTTC.

This chain connects TRBV9 to TRBJ2-1; 7 bases fit TRBD2. V gave up 3 bases and J gave up 0 bases; unmatched junction bases: 6. The CDR3 runs to 16 residues. In germline, CDR1 is SGDLS, CDR2 YYNGEE. The CDR3 spells CASSGIAGGSYNEQFF. The CDR3 DNA sequence: TGTGCCAGCAGCGGCATAGCGGGCGGCTCCTACAATGAGCAGTTCTTC.

The CDR3 is CASSLRAGGPRDEQFF. The CDR3 DNA is TGTGCCAGCAGCTTGCGGGCGGGAGGGCCACGGGATGAGCAGTTCTTC. The chain joins TRBV5-4 to TRBJ2-1; 9 nucleotides match TRBD2. V shed 1 base, J shed 8 bases, and the junction held 10 bases outside the gene matches. This CDR3 is built from 16 residues. Germline CDR1 and CDR2: SGHNT and YYREEE (reference sequence).

The chain joins TRBV19 to TRBJ1-1, with D unclear. The CDR3 loop spans 15 amino acids. Germline V gene data show CDR1 as LNHDA and CDR2 as SQIVND (reference sequence). V lost 1 base and J 1 base, leaving 10 bases between the germline ends. The CDR3 spells CASSIVGSENTEAFF. In DNA form, the CDR3 reads TGTGCCAGTAGTATAGTGGGCAGTGAGAACACTGAAGCTTTCTTT.

The chain is built from TRBV28 and TRBJ1-2; D ambiguous. V gave up 8 bases and J gave up 1 base, with 23 bases separating them. Germline lookup yields CDR1 MDHEN and CDR2 SYDVKM. The length of the CDR3 is 17 residues. The CDR3 loop is CASRRVERSLFNYGYTF. DNA of the CDR3: TGTGCCAGCCGCCGGGTAGAGCGAAGCCTTTTTAACTATGGCTACACCTTC.

The chain joins TRBV30 to TRBJ2-3; 10 bases match TRBD2. Germline trimming cut 7 bases from V and 5 bases from J; bases unmatched to any gene: 3. The CDR3 is 12 residues long. CDR1 GTSNPN and CDR2 SVGIG come from the germline V gene (reference sequence). CDR3 in DNA: TGTGCCTCTACTAGCGGGGTAGATACGCAGTATTTT. Encoded protein: CASTSGVDTQYF.

The genes are TRBV7-9 and TRBJ1-2; D not certain. CDR1 is SEHNR, CDR2 FQNEAQ, per germline (reference sequence). The CDR3 runs 14 residues. V was shortened by 5 bases and J by 3 bases, with 13 bases between the two germline ends. The CDR3 nucleotides read TGTGCCAGCAGCCAAGGAAGCGATTACTATGGCTACACCTTC. Residues: CASSQGSDYYGYTF.

The chain has TRBV5-6 and TRBJ2-5, with D hard to call. V lost 0 bases to trimming and J lost 2 bases, with 5 bases between them. The length of the CDR3 is 13 residues. The germline CDR1 and CDR2 sequences are SGHDT and YYEEEE. CDR3: CASSLGQQETQYF. The CDR3 nucleotides read TGTGCCAGCAGCTTGGGACAACAAGAGACCCAGTACTTC.

V is TRBV6-6 and J is TRBJ2-5, with D possibly matching TRBD1 (6 bases). The V end was cut by 5 bases, the J end by 3 bases, with 13 bases between. Germline-derived CDR1 and CDR2 are MNHNY and SVGAGI (reference sequence). The CDR3 covers 14 residues. This CDR3 is CASSRQGWEETQYF. CDR3 nucleotides: TGTGCCAGCAGTCGTCAGGGGTGGGAAGAGACCCAGTACTTC.

The chain has TRBV6-5 and TRBJ1-2; TRBD1 matches at 7 bases. The CDR3 is 13 residues long. V gave up 6 bases and J gave up 7 bases; unmatched junction bases: 8. CDR1 is MNHEY, CDR2 SVGAGI, per germline. The CDR3 region is CASSLDRAFGYTF. CDR3 nucleotides: TGTGCCAGCAGCCTTGACAGGGCCTTTGGCTACACCTTC.

V gene TRBV5-1 combines with J gene TRBJ2-1; no definite D call. V was shortened by 2 bases and J by 2 bases, with 11 bases between the two germline ends. Per germline, CDR1 SGHRS and CDR2 YFSETQ. The CDR3 runs 15 residues. DNA for the CDR3: TGCGCCAGCAGCTTAACGGTCGCGACCTACAATGAGCAGTTCTTC. Residues: CASSLTVATYNEQFF.